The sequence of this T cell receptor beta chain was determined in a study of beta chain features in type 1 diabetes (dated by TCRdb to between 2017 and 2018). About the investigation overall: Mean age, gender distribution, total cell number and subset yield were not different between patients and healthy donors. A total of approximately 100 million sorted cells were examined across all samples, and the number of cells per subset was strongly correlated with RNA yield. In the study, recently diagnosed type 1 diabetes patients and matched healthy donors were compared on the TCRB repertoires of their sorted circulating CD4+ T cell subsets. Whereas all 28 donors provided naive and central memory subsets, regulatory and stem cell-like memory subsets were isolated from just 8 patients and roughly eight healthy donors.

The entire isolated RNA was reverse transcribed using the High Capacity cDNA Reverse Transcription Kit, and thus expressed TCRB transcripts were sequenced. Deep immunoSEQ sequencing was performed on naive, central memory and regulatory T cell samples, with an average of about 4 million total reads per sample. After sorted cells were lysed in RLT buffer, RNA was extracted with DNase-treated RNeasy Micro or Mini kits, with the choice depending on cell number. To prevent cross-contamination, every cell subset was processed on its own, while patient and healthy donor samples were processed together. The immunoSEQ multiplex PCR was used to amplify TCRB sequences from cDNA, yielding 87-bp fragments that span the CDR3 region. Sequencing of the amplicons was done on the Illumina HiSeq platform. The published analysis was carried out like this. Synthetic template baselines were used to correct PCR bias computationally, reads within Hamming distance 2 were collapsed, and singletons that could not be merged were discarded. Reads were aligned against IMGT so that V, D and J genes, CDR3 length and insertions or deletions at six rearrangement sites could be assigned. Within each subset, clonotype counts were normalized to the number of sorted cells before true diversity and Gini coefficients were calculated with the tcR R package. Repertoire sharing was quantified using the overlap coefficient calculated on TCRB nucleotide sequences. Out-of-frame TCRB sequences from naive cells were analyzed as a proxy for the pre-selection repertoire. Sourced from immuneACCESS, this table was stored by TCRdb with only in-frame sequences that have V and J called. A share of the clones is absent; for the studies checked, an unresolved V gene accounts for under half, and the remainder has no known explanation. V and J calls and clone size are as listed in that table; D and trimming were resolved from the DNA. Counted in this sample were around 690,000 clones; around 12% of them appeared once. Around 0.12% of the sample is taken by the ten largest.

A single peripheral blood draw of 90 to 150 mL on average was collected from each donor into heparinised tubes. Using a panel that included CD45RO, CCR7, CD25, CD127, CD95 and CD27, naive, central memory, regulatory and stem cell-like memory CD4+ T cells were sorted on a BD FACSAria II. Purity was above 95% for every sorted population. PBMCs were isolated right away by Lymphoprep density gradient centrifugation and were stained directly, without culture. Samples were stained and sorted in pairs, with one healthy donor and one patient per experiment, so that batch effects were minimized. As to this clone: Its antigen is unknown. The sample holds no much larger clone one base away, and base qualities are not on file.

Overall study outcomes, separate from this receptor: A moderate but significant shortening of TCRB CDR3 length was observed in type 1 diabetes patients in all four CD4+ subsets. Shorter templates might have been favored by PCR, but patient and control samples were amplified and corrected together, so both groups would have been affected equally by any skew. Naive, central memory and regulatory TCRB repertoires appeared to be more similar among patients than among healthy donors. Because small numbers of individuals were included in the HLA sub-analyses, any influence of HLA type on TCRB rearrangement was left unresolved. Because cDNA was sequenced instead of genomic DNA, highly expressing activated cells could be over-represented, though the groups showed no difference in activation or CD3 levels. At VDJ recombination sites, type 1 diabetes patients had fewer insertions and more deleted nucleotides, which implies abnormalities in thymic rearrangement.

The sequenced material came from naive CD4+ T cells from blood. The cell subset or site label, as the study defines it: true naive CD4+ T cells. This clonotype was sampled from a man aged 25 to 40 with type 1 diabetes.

The bases read TGTGCCTGGAATCGTCGACAGGGGGAAAACAATGAGCAGTTCTTC. This yields the protein CAWNRRQGENNEQFF. Recombination connected TRBV30 to TRBJ2-1, with 9 junctional bases fitting TRBD1. The germline V gene (reference sequence) provides CDR1 GTSNPN and CDR2 SVGIG. The CDR3 sequence holds 15 residues, the cysteine and phenylalanine included. The only DNA kept is the CDR3, 45 bases in frame from the first base. Ends trimmed: V by 4 bases, J by 5 bases; bases unmatched to a gene: 9.